A single sample is the source of the 31 T cell receptor beta chains below, sequenced in a study of technical replicates of blood from a handful of donors (TCRdb year 2017). The library was made by the immunoSEQ multiplex PCR assay. TCRdb took over this immuneACCESS table, retaining in-frame rearrangements with V and J assigned. Such tables are incomplete; in checked studies, under half of the missing clones stem from an unresolved V gene, and the remainder is unexplained. Within this sample are 75,000 to 100,000 clones, with approximately 94% of them counted one time only. The top ten hold roughly 0.35% of the sample. The sequencing input was T cells isolated from PBMCs. These TCRs come from a human donor in good health.

This clone showed up just a few times. The gene calls are TRBV18 and TRBJ1-5, with unresolved D. This CDR3 is built from 14 residues. The germline V gene has CDR1 KGHSH and CDR2 LQKENI. Trimming removed 2 bases from V and 2 bases from J, with 7 bases in between. CDR3 in DNA: TGTGCCAGCTCACCAATGGAGGGCAATCAGCCCCAGCATTTT. As protein: CASSPMEGNQPQHF.

This clone has a single count. V usage is TRBV4-3 and J usage is TRBJ2-7; tentative D call: TRBD1 (6 bases). Germline loops: CDR1 LGHNA, CDR2 YSLEER. Trimming removed 0 bases at V and 7 bases at J, with 16 bases between. The CDR3 runs 15 residues. CDR3 nucleotides: TGCGCCAGCAGCCAAGAAAGGGCAGGGGTTGGGGAGCAGTACTTC. Translation: CASSQERAGVGEQYF.

The rearrangement joins TRBV16 to TRBJ2-3; no clear D gene. Germline-derived CDR1 and CDR2 are KGHSY and FQNENV. V gave up 0 bases and J gave up 5 bases, with 12 bases separating them. This CDR3 has 15 residues. The CDR3: CASSQSRVSGDTQYF. Here the CDR3 DNA reads TGTGCCAGCAGCCAATCTCGGGTTAGTGGAGATACGCAGTATTTT.

The V call is TRBV28, the J call TRBJ2-6; D possibly corresponds to TRBD1 (6 bases). The germline V and J ends were trimmed by 3 bases and 0 bases, with 15 bases remaining between them. The CDR3 is made up of 18 amino acids. Per the germline V gene, CDR1 is MDHEN and CDR2 is SYDVKM. The CDR3 DNA reads as TGTGCCAGCAGTTTTTTCGCAGGGGCCTCCTCTGGGGCCAACGTCCTGACTTTC. Translated: CASSFFAGASSGANVLTF.

This sequence joins TRBV7-9 and TRBJ2-3; a weak D match, TRBD1 (5 bases). The CDR3 has 12 residues. Germline V gives CDR1 SEHNR, CDR2 FQNEAQ (reference sequence). V was clipped by 6 bases and J by 4 bases, with 8 bases between them. The CDR3 sequence is CASRQESDTQYF. The CDR3 region has the DNA TGTGCCAGCAGACAGGAATCAGATACGCAGTATTTT. The full variable domain, its missing parts supplied by reference TRBV7-9 and TRBJ2-3, is DTGVSQNPRHKITKRGQNVTFRCDPISEHNRLYWYRQTLGQGPEFLTYFQNEAQLEKSRLLSDRFSAERPKGSFSTLEIQRTEQGDSAMYLCASRQESDTQYFGPGTRLTVL.

This chain uses TRBV6-5 with TRBJ2-5, with a weak D call TRBD2 (5 bases). V lost 4 bases and J 2 bases, leaving 11 bases between the germline ends. Germline V gene sequence: CDR1 MNHEY, CDR2 SVGAGI. The length of the CDR3 is 14 residues. Here the CDR3 reads CASSSSWTQETQYF. CDR3 DNA: TGTGCCAGCAGTTCCTCATGGACTCAAGAGACCCAGTACTTC.

This clone was picked up a small number of times. V gene TRBV5-6 combines with J gene TRBJ2-7, with 9 bases that match TRBD1. Germline loops: CDR1 SGHDT, CDR2 YYEEEE. The CDR3 sequence is 15 residues long. The J segment lost 1 base and the V segment lost 3 bases, leaving 5 bases of the junction unmatched. CDR3 amino acids: CASSSGTGISYEQYF. CDR3 in DNA: TGTGCCAGCAGCTCCGGGACAGGGATTTCCTACGAGCAGTACTTC.

The V and J genes are TRBV5-4 and TRBJ2-1; 11 bases map to TRBD2. Per germline, CDR1 SGHNT and CDR2 YYREEE (reference sequence). This CDR3 region has 17 residues. J gave up 0 bases and V 4 bases, and 6 bases lay outside the gene matches. The CDR3: CASSPGTSGSSYNEQFF. The CDR3 coding sequence is TGTGCCAGCAGCCCTGGGACTAGCGGAAGCTCCTACAATGAGCAGTTCTTC.

This clone was observed at least ten times. The CDR3 here is CASNQGLQPQHF. For the CDR3, the DNA is TGTGCCAGCAATCAGGGGTTACAGCCCCAGCATTTT. This chain links TRBV28 with TRBJ1-5; the D gene is possibly TRBD1 (6 bases). Germline V gives CDR1 MDHEN, CDR2 SYDVKM. The V end lost 7 bases, the J end lost 7 bases, and 11 bases lay between the germline ends. This CDR3 is 12 amino acids long.

This chain uses TRBV6-5 with TRBJ1-2; 8 nucleotides line up with TRBD1. The germline V gene has CDR1 MNHEY and CDR2 SVGAGI. This CDR3 contains 14 residues. With V trimmed by 5 bases and J by 10 bases, 12 bases remained unmatched. CDR3 residues: CASSTPGQVVAYTF. The CDR3, as DNA: TGTGCCAGCAGTACTCCGGGACAGGTAGTCGCCTACACCTTC.

The chain recombines TRBV6-5 with TRBJ1-1; TRBD1 is a possible D gene (6 bases). CDR1 is MNHEY, CDR2 SVGAGI, per germline. The V gene lost 5 bases and the J gene lost 4 bases, with 17 bases spanning the gap. The CDR3 runs to 15 residues. CDR3: CASSSIGGEGTEAFF. The CDR3 DNA reads TGTGCCAGCAGTAGTATAGGGGGGGAGGGCACTGAAGCTTTCTTT.

The table lists this clone with a few counts. The rearrangement uses TRBV29-1 and TRBJ1-1, with 7 bases matching TRBD1. The CDR3 is 14 residues long. J lost 5 bases, V lost 3 bases, and 9 bases had no gene match. Germline V lookup: CDR1 SQVTM, CDR2 ANQGSEA. The CDR3 reads CSVEETGQGTEAFF. The CDR3, as DNA: TGCAGCGTTGAGGAGACAGGGCAGGGGACTGAAGCTTTCTTT.

The V and J genes are TRBV2 and TRBJ1-5; TRBD1 matches at 7 bases. The CDR3 contains 15 residues. Germline assignment: CDR1 SNHLY and CDR2 FYNNEI. The junction had 5 bases not matched to a gene; V was cut back by 0 bases and J by 6 bases. The CDR3 sequence is CASSEAGTATQPQHF. The CDR3 DNA reads as TGTGCCAGCAGTGAAGCGGGGACAGCCACTCAGCCCCAGCATTTT.

This clone came up once. V and J are TRBV7-9 and TRBJ1-2, with 8 bases aligning to TRBD1. V dropped 5 bases and J dropped 2; count of bases not matched to a gene: 7. The CDR3 totals 15 residues. CDR1 SEHNR and CDR2 FQNEAQ come from the germline V gene (reference sequence). The CDR3 here is CASSLRQGYNYGYTF. For the CDR3, the DNA is TGTGCCAGCAGCCTCCGACAGGGGTACAACTATGGCTACACCTTC.

This chain joins TRBV5-1 and TRBJ2-6; D unclear. Germline CDR1 and CDR2: SGHRS and YFSETQ. Trimming stripped 2 bases from V and 2 bases from J, with 8 bases between. CDR3 size: 15 residues. The CDR3 sequence: CASSLQIAGANVLTF. CDR3 nucleotides: TGCGCCAGCAGCTTACAAATTGCTGGGGCCAACGTCCTGACTTTC.

The chain employs TRBV19 and TRBJ1-2; 11 bases agree with TRBD1. The germline CDR1 and CDR2 sequences are LNHDA and SQIVND (reference sequence). This CDR3 comprises 18 residues. V dropped 0 bases and J dropped 0; count of bases not matched to a gene: 6. The CDR3 spells CASSIDPWGQGANYGYTF. In nucleotides, the CDR3 is TGTGCCAGTAGTATAGATCCTTGGGGACAGGGGGCTAACTATGGCTACACCTTC.

This clone was observed a single time. The chain joins TRBV5-1 to TRBJ1-2; D is uncertain. V lost 0 bases and J 8 bases, leaving 11 bases between the germline ends. The CDR3 length is 13 residues. Germline values: CDR1 SGHRS, CDR2 YFSETQ. The CDR3 sequence: CASSLEYFEGYTF. In DNA form, the CDR3 reads TGCGCCAGCAGCTTGGAATATTTCGAGGGCTACACCTTC.

The rearrangement links TRBV6-6 to TRBJ2-7, with 7 nucleotides matching TRBD1. This CDR3 is 12 amino acids long. The V gene end was trimmed by 9 bases and the J gene end by 2 bases; junction bases not matched to a gene: 4. Germline V lookup: CDR1 MNHNY, CDR2 SVGAGI (reference sequence). The CDR3 coding sequence is TGTGCCAGTACCGGGACAGCCTACGAGCAGTACTTC. Translated, it gives CASTGTAYEQYF.

The V gene is TRBV29-1, the J gene TRBJ2-3; TRBD1 matches 9 bases. Germline V CDR1 and CDR2: SQVTM, ANQGSEA. Germline trimming cut 6 bases from V and 3 bases from J; bases unmatched to any gene: 4. This CDR3 is 13 amino acids long. For the CDR3, the DNA is TGCAGCGTCGACAGGGGGTTAACAGATACGCAGTATTTT. Translated, it gives CSVDRGLTDTQYF.

This chain connects TRBV2 to TRBJ1-1, with a possible D match to TRBD1 (6 bases). The CDR3 runs 13 residues. Per the germline V gene, CDR1 is SNHLY and CDR2 is FYNNEI. V lost 3 bases and J lost 4, with 9 bases in between. CDR3 amino acids: CASSDGGATEAFF. Here the CDR3 DNA reads TGTGCCAGCAGTGATGGGGGGGCCACTGAAGCTTTCTTT.

J is TRBJ1-1 and V is TRBV6-1; a weak D match, TRBD1 (5 bases). Trimming removed 3 bases from V and 0 bases from J, with 14 bases in between. In germline, CDR1 is MNHNS, CDR2 SASEGT. This CDR3 region has 16 residues. The CDR3 nucleotides read TGTGCCAGCAGTGATACCGAGACAGAGATGAACACTGAAGCTTTCTTT. Its translation: CASSDTETEMNTEAFF.

The rearrangement uses TRBV6-6 and TRBJ2-7; no clear D. The germline V gene has CDR1 MNHNY and CDR2 SVGAGI (reference sequence). The CDR3 runs 13 residues. V lost 5 bases to trimming and J lost 7 bases, with 15 bases between them. CDR3 nucleotides: TGTGCCAGCAGTCCCGACCCCAGGCTAGAGCAGTACTTC. Protein: CASSPDPRLEQYF.

This clone was counted once. CDR3 sequence: CASSGLAQNNEQFF. The CDR3 DNA is TGTGCCAGCAGTGGACTAGCGCAAAACAATGAGCAGTTCTTC. The rearrangement joins TRBV2 to TRBJ2-1; 8 positions agree with TRBD2. Germline V CDR1 and CDR2: SNHLY, FYNNEI. J lost 5 bases, V lost 4 bases, and 4 bases had no gene match. The CDR3 has 14 amino acids.

The genes are TRBV7-9 and TRBJ2-1; TRBD1 agrees at 7 bases. This CDR3 is built from 14 residues. V was pared by 5 bases and J by 3 bases, with 4 bases of the junction left unmatched. Germline-derived CDR1 and CDR2 are SEHNR and FQNEAQ (reference sequence). The CDR3 bases are TGTGCCAGCAGCCCGACAGGGTACTACAATGAGCAGTTCTTC. This codes for CASSPTGYYNEQFF.

This clone was recorded only once. The chain links TRBV11-1 to TRBJ1-2, with D possibly matching TRBD1 (6 bases). The ends were cut back, 3 bases at V and 0 bases at J, with 8 bases in the middle. The germline V gene has CDR1 SGHAT and CDR2 FQDESV (reference sequence). This CDR3 spans 14 amino acids. The DNA of the CDR3 is TGTGCCAGCAGCTTGGGGGCTTCTAACTATGGCTACACCTTC. Its protein product is CASSLGASNYGYTF.

The CDR3: CASSERRGSYEQYF. The CDR3, as DNA: TGTGCCAGCAGTGAAAGACGCGGGTCCTACGAGCAGTACTTC. The chain is built from TRBV6-1 and TRBJ2-7; D possibly corresponds to TRBD2 (5 bases). This CDR3 has 14 residues. V lost 2 bases to trimming and J lost 1 base, with 9 bases between them. The germline gives CDR1 MNHNS, CDR2 SASEGT.

This clone occurred once. The chain combines TRBV2 with TRBJ2-5; 7 nucleotides align to TRBD2. This CDR3 is 18 amino acids long. Losses at the gene ends were 4 bases for V and 5 bases for J; bases not matched to a gene: 19. Germline V gene lookup returns CDR1 SNHLY and CDR2 FYNNEI. The CDR3 region is CASSARSRLAIREETQYF. The DNA for the CDR3 is TGTGCCAGCAGTGCGCGTTCCCGACTAGCTATAAGAGAGGAGACCCAGTACTTC.

This clone was seen once. The V gene is TRBV19, the J gene TRBJ1-5; D perhaps matches TRBD1 (6 bases). The CDR3 has 16 amino acids. Germline CDR1 is LNHDA and CDR2 is SQIVND (reference sequence). V lost 4 bases to trimming and J lost 2 bases, with 15 bases between them. The CDR3 is CASSTRWGGGNQPQHF. DNA of the CDR3: TGTGCCAGTAGTACCCGCTGGGGGGGCGGCAATCAGCCCCAGCATTTT.

The CDR3 region is CASSFTVEANYGYTF. CDR3 nucleotide sequence: TGTGCCAGTAGTTTCACCGTAGAAGCTAACTATGGCTACACCTTC. This chain connects TRBV19 to TRBJ1-2; D gene uncertain. In germline, CDR1 is LNHDA, CDR2 SQIVND (reference sequence). The CDR3 is made up of 15 amino acids. Deletions cut 5 bases from V and 0 bases from J, with 13 bases between.

The chain carries TRBV30 and TRBJ2-3, with D maybe TRBD1 (6 bases). The germline gives CDR1 GTSNPN, CDR2 SVGIG (reference sequence). V was clipped by 2 bases and J by 4 bases, with 19 bases between them. The CDR3 length is 16 residues. Written as DNA, the CDR3 is TGTGCCTGGAGTAGCAAGGGGCAGGGGAACGCAGATACGCAGTATTTT. Its translation is CAWSSKGQGNADTQYF.

J is TRBJ2-3 and V is TRBV28; 8 nucleotides match TRBD2. Trimming at V came to 2 bases and at J to 11 bases, leaving 3 bases not matched to a gene. Germline CDR1 reads MDHEN; CDR2 reads SYDVKM. The CDR3 spans 12 residues. This CDR3 reads CASSLGLAQQYF. The CDR3 region has the DNA TGTGCCAGCAGTTTAGGACTAGCTCAGCAGTATTTT.